This record looks at one TCR beta chain sequence and its context. Its specific antigen is unknown. Base qualities are not provided; no much larger clone lies one nucleotide away. The record originates from a study of shared T cell receptors in the human thymus listed by TCRdb under 2021. In the study overall: The study examined how self-reactive, shared T-cell receptor alpha chains are generated in the human thymus.

To prepare the library, the immunoSEQ multiplex PCR assay was applied. TCRdb re-hosts the immuneACCESS table, in-frame sequences only. Its copies lack some clones; in the studies checked, an unresolved V gene accounts for under half of them, and the cause for the rest is not known. Here the sample has over 65,000 clones; over 90% occur a single time. Less than 0.04% of the sample belongs to the ten largest clones. From the cysteine up to the phenylalanine, the CDR3 has a length of 17 residues. Only the CDR3 DNA stays, 51 bases, in frame from base 1. At the junction V is shortened by 0 bases and J by 1 base; bases outside the gene matches: 7. For CDR1 and CDR2, the germline V gene lists SNHLY and FYNNEI.

The TCR was taken from a human donor. Sequenced: thymocytes. The sequence joins TRBV2 to TRBJ2-5, and TRBD2 matches 8 of the central bases. The nucleotides read TGTGCCAGCAGTGAAGCAAAGCGGGGGAGCCCCCAAGAGACCCAGTACTTC. The resulting protein is CASSEAKRGSPQETQYF.